The 32 T cell receptor beta chains below come from one sample, sequenced in a study of cytomegalovirus exposure and HLA in healthy donors. With 60 Vbeta and 13 Jbeta primers, the PCR was carried out. Assay used: immunoSEQ multiplex PCR; TCRdb lists only in-frame clones, some missing. The sample contains about 150,000 clones, about 83% of which appear only once. Sequenced: PBMCs. These receptors originate from a girl aged 5-17 years in good health and CMV-seropositive.

The chain couples TRBV28 to TRBJ2-2; 7 nucleotides agree with TRBD2. CDR3 length: 16 amino acids. The ends lost 1 base at V and 0 bases at J; junction bases unmatched: 2. The germline gives CDR1 MDHEN, CDR2 SYDVKM. The CDR3 region is CASSLLGGANTGELFF. DNA of the CDR3: TGTGCCAGCAGTTTATTGGGGGGGGCGAACACCGGGGAGCTGTTTTTT.

The V and J genes are TRBV6-1 and TRBJ2-1; 7 bases are a match to TRBD1. The CDR3 is made up of 17 amino acids. CDR1 is MNHNS and CDR2 is SASEGT in the germline V gene. The trim removed 1 base at V and 2 bases at J, leaving 8 bases unmatched. In nucleotides, the CDR3 is TGTGCCAGCAGTGAAGAGGCAGGGGGTCCCCCCTACAATGAGCAGTTCTTC. Translated, it gives CASSEEAGGPPYNEQFF.

The chain uses TRBV7-8 and TRBJ1-4; D might be TRBD1 (5 bases). Between the trimmed V and J ends, which lost 3 bases and 8 bases, there was a span of 16 bases. This CDR3 contains 15 residues. CDR1 and CDR2 from the germline V gene are SGHVS and FQNEAQ. In nucleotides, the CDR3 is TGTGCCAGCAGCTTGGAGGGACGGGGGTACGAAAAACTGTTTTTT. Amino acid sequence: CASSLEGRGYEKLFF.

The V and J genes are TRBV6-5 and TRBJ1-1, with D possibly matching TRBD1 (5 bases). Between the trimmed V and J ends, which lost 10 bases and 6 bases, there was a span of 21 bases. CDR1 and CDR2 from the germline V gene are MNHEY and SVGAGI. The CDR3 spans 14 residues. CDR3 in DNA: TGTGCCACCGGTAAACAAGCAGGGATCGCTGAAGCTTTCTTT. Protein sequence: CATGKQAGIAEAFF.

The V gene is TRBV19, the J gene TRBJ2-7; D might be TRBD1 (6 bases). The CDR3 sequence is 15 residues long. V lost 6 bases to trimming and J lost 0 bases, with 15 bases between them. Germline V lookup: CDR1 LNHDA, CDR2 SQIVND (reference sequence). CDR3 nucleotide sequence: TGTGCCAGTAGCCCGGGACATACGTCCTCCTACGAGCAGTACTTC. As protein: CASSPGHTSSYEQYF.

This clone was observed a single time. The junction and the germline gene differ at one end; a read error may be behind it. This sequence joins TRBV7-9 and TRBJ1-2, with D tentatively TRBD1 (6 bases). This CDR3 is built from 13 residues. The germline gives CDR1 SEHNR, CDR2 FQNEAQ (reference sequence). CDR3 sequence reads: CSSSLEEGEGYTF. CDR3 coding DNA: TGTTCCAGCAGCTTAGAAGAGGGGGAAGGCTACACCTTC.

The chain links TRBV7-9 to TRBJ2-1; no firm D call. The CDR3 loop spans 12 amino acids. Trimming took 7 bases from V and 8 from J, leaving 12 bases between them. From germline, CDR1 is SEHNR and CDR2 FQNEAQ (reference sequence). In DNA, the CDR3 is TGTGCCAGCAATGCAGGCCTTGATGAGCAGTTCTTC. Its translation: CASNAGLDEQFF.

V usage is TRBV6-7 and J usage is TRBJ1-2; 9 nucleotides agree with TRBD1. TRBV6-7 is an ORF, with its function uncertain. The CDR3 length is 15 residues. The trim removed 0 bases at V and 6 bases at J, leaving 5 bases unmatched. The CDR3 DNA reads as TGTGCCAGCAGTTACTCGACAGGGGGGAAGCATGGCTACACCTTC. Protein: CASSYSTGGKHGYTF.

The chain recombines TRBV4-2 with TRBJ1-2; 10 bases fit TRBD1. The CDR3 length is 15 residues. The V gene's germline CDR1 is LGHNA and CDR2 YNFKEQ. V lost 2 bases and J lost 5; bases outside the gene matches: 5. CDR3 DNA: TGTGCCAGCAGCCAACCGACAGGGGGCATTTATGGCTACACCTTC. Residues: CASSQPTGGIYGYTF.

This clone was seen a handful of times. This CDR3 is CASSETSGGHSYNEQFF. In nucleotides, the CDR3 is TGTGCCAGCAGTGAGACTAGCGGGGGACACTCCTACAATGAGCAGTTCTTC. The chain carries TRBV6-1 and TRBJ2-1; 12 positions agree with TRBD2. V lost 3 bases, J lost 0 bases, and 3 bases stayed unmatched. This CDR3 is built from 17 residues. Per germline, CDR1 MNHNS and CDR2 SASEGT.

This chain connects TRBV28 to TRBJ1-2; maybe TRBD1 (5 bases). Deletions cut 2 bases from V and 0 bases from J, with 7 bases between. This CDR3 spans 14 amino acids. The germline CDR1 and CDR2 sequences are MDHEN and SYDVKM. The CDR3 DNA is TGTGCCAGCAGTTTAGACAGTACTAACTATGGCTACACCTTC. Protein: CASSLDSTNYGYTF.

The rearrangement links TRBV15 to TRBJ2-1, with TRBD2 matching 10 bases. The V and J ends lost 0 bases and 5 bases, in that order; junction bases with no gene match: 13. The CDR3 is made up of 19 amino acids. Germline CDR1 and CDR2: LNHNV and YYDKDF (reference sequence). The chain's CDR3 is CATSRDRLAGAKSHNEQFF. CDR3 DNA sequence: TGTGCCACCAGCAGAGATCGGCTAGCGGGGGCGAAGTCCCACAATGAGCAGTTCTTC.

CDR3 DNA sequence: TGTGCCAGCAGCCCCCCCGGAGCGGGGGGCGTGTCAGATACGCAGTATTTT. The encoded protein is CASSPPGAGGVSDTQYF. J is TRBJ2-3 and V is TRBV5-4; 9 positions match TRBD2. V lost 4 bases and J lost 4; bases outside the gene matches: 13. The CDR3 is 17 amino acids. Germline V CDR1 and CDR2: SGHNT, YYREEE (reference sequence).

The chain is built from TRBV25-1 and TRBJ1-4, with D perhaps matching TRBD1 (6 bases). The CDR3 length is 15 residues. The ends were cut back, 6 bases at V and 7 bases at J, with 18 bases in the middle. CDR1 is MGHDK and CDR2 is SYGVNS in the germline V gene. The CDR3 protein is CASSATGTDLEKLFF. The CDR3 region has the DNA TGTGCCAGCAGCGCCACAGGGACCGACCTTGAAAAACTGTTTTTT.

As concerns this clone: Other DNA sequences from this sample encode an identical CDR3 as well. The chain has TRBV5-1 and TRBJ1-1, with D possibly TRBD1 on 6 matching bases. The V end lost 0 bases, the J end lost 6 bases, and 15 bases lay between the germline ends. Looked up from germline, CDR1 is SGHRS and CDR2 is YFSETQ. The CDR3 has 15 residues. CDR3 sequence: CASSLVGGLAAEAFF. DNA for the CDR3: TGCGCCAGCAGCTTGGTCGGGGGGCTGGCTGCTGAAGCTTTCTTT.

The J gene is TRBJ2-3, the V gene TRBV6-4; TRBD2 matches 10 bases. Germline assignment: CDR1 MRHNA and CDR2 SNTAGT. CDR3 size: 16 residues. V shed 1 base and J 0 bases; nucleotides not matched to a gene: 1. CDR3 bases: TGTGCCAGCAGTGACTTAGCGGGGGGAAGCACAGATACGCAGTATTTT. Its translation is CASSDLAGGSTDTQYF.

This clone appeared a single time. The rearrangement uses TRBV15 and TRBJ1-2; D not certain. The germline V gene encodes CDR1 LNHNV and CDR2 YYDKDF (reference sequence). The CDR3 has 14 amino acids. V gave up 0 bases and J gave up 3 bases, with 8 bases separating them. The CDR3 spells CATSRDTGDYGYTF. Here the CDR3 DNA reads TGTGCCACCAGCAGAGATACGGGAGACTATGGCTACACCTTC.

This clone was observed a few times. The V gene is TRBV9, the J gene TRBJ2-6; 7 bases match TRBD1. Trimming took 4 bases from V and 0 from J; bases not matched to a gene: 10. The length of the CDR3 is 18 residues. The germline gives CDR1 SGDLS, CDR2 YYNGEE. The CDR3 spells CASSHPGQIYSGANVLTF. CDR3 coding DNA: TGTGCCAGCAGCCATCCGGGACAGATTTACTCTGGGGCCAACGTCCTGACTTTC.

This clone was detected once. The chain employs TRBV7-9 and TRBJ1-1; D remains unclear. This CDR3 has 17 amino acids. From germline, CDR1 is SEHNR and CDR2 FQNEAQ (reference sequence). Trimming removed 1 base from V and 0 bases from J, with 15 bases in between. The CDR3 DNA follows: TGTGCCAGCAGCTTAGGTACAGATTCGCTGATGAACACTGAAGCTTTCTTT. Its translation is CASSLGTDSLMNTEAFF. The full variable domain, with the rest looked up from reference TRBV7-9 and TRBJ1-1, is DTGVSQNPRHKITKRGQNVTFRCDPISEHNRLYWYRQTLGQGPEFLTYFQNEAQLEKSRLLSDRFSAERPKGSFSTLEIQRTEQGDSAMYLCASSLGTDSLMNTEAFFGQGTRLTVV.

This clone occurred a few times. This chain's CDR3 is CASTRTRGNTEAFF. CDR3 DNA: TGTGCCAGCACCCGGACTAGAGGAAACACTGAAGCTTTCTTT. This rearrangement joins TRBV2 to TRBJ1-1; D call uncertain. Between the trimmed V and J ends, which lost 7 bases and 2 bases, there was a span of 14 bases. This CDR3 contains 14 residues. The germline V gene has CDR1 SNHLY and CDR2 FYNNEI.

This sequence joins TRBV29-1 and TRBJ1-2; 9 bases fit TRBD1. Germline V gene data show CDR1 as SQVTM and CDR2 as ANQGSEA. Unmatched junction bases numbered 4, after V lost 4 bases and J lost 4 bases. This CDR3 spans 13 amino acids. CDR3 residues: CSVGDRVLYGYTF. DNA for the CDR3: TGCAGCGTTGGGGACAGGGTTCTCTATGGCTACACCTTC.

This chain links TRBV9 with TRBJ2-1, with TRBD2 matching 7 bases. CDR3 size: 12 residues. Germline V lookup: CDR1 SGDLS, CDR2 YYNGEE. Losses at the gene ends were 4 bases for V and 10 bases for J; bases not matched to a gene: 5. CDR3 nucleotide sequence: TGTGCCAGCAGCCCGCGGGGGTTGGAGCAGTTCTTC. Its protein is CASSPRGLEQFF.

The chain links TRBV11-1 to TRBJ1-1; D ambiguous. This CDR3 is built from 13 residues. V was shortened by 8 bases and J by 0 bases, with 10 bases between the two germline ends. Germline values: CDR1 SGHAT, CDR2 FQDESV (reference sequence). The CDR3 is CASLLGLNTEAFF. The CDR3 DNA is TGTGCCAGCCTCCTGGGCTTGAACACTGAAGCTTTCTTT. The full variable domain, in which reference TRBV11-1 and TRBJ1-1 provide the parts outside the CDR3, is EAEVAQSPRYKITEKSQAVAFWCDPISGHATLYWYRQILGQGPELLVQFQDESVVDDSQLPKDRFSAERLKGVDSTLKIQPAELGDSAMYLCASLLGLNTEAFFGQGTRLTVV.

V gene TRBV29-1 combines with J gene TRBJ1-1; D may be TRBD1 (6 bases). Germline V CDR1 and CDR2: SQVTM, ANQGSEA. V was pared by 2 bases and J by 4 bases, with 17 bases between. The CDR3 consists of 15 residues. The CDR3 DNA is TGCAGCGTTGAAAATCCGAAGAGAGGGGGCACTGAAGCTTTCTTT. Translated, it gives CSVENPKRGGTEAFF.

V usage is TRBV5-1 and J usage is TRBJ2-1, with 8 positions matching TRBD2. The V gene's germline CDR1 is SGHRS and CDR2 YFSETQ. CDR3 length: 18 amino acids. J gave up 3 bases and V 2 bases, and 13 bases lay outside the gene matches. CDR3 sequence: CASSFSRGGTTIYNEQFF. Written as DNA, the CDR3 is TGCGCCAGCAGCTTTTCTCGGGGGGGCACTACCATCTACAATGAGCAGTTCTTC.

This clone has only one observation. The rearrangement uses TRBV5-8 and TRBJ2-7; D is ambiguous. The V gene lost 7 bases and the J gene lost 6 bases, with 8 bases spanning the gap. Per germline, CDR1 SGHTS and CDR2 YDEGEE. The CDR3 covers 10 residues. As DNA, the CDR3 is TGTGCCAGCCGGGTGTCCGAGCAGTACTTC. Encoded protein: CASRVSEQYF.

V usage is TRBV4-1 and J usage is TRBJ2-4, with 7 bases fitting TRBD2. CDR1 MGHRA and CDR2 YSYEKL come from the germline V gene. CDR3 length: 15 amino acids. V lost 3 bases, J lost 7 bases, and 9 bases stayed unmatched. CDR3 bases: TGCGCCAGCAGCCAGAGAGAAGGGGAGGGGAACATTCAGTACTTC. It codes for CASSQREGEGNIQYF.

This chain joins TRBV18 and TRBJ1-1; tentatively, D is TRBD1 (5 bases). The CDR3 runs 12 residues. Germline V gives CDR1 KGHSH, CDR2 LQKENI. The V and J ends lost 4 bases and 6 bases respectively, with 9 bases between them. The CDR3 nucleotides are TGTGCCAGCTCACAGGGGAGGGCTGAAGCTTTCTTT. Translation gives CASSQGRAEAFF. Together with reference TRBV18 and TRBJ1-1, the CDR3 gives the full variable domain: NAGVMQNPRHLVRRRGQEARLRCSPMKGHSHVYWYRQLPEEGLKFMVYLQKENIIDESGMPKERFSAEFPKEGPSILRIQQVVRGDSAAYFCASSQGRAEAFFGQGTRLTVV.

This chain links TRBV18 with TRBJ1-6; D is possibly TRBD1 (6 bases). This CDR3 has 15 residues. The V gene lost 3 bases and the J gene lost 5 bases, with 11 bases spanning the gap. Germline CDR1 is KGHSH and CDR2 is LQKENI. The CDR3: CASSPGQPHNSPLHF. For the CDR3, the DNA is TGTGCCAGCTCACCCGGACAGCCTCATAATTCACCCCTCCACTTT.

The CDR3 nucleotides read TGCGCCAGCAGCCAAGAGGCGGATTCCTACGAGCAGTACTTC. Residues: CASSQEADSYEQYF. The chain has TRBV4-1 and TRBJ2-7; no firm D call. The CDR3 consists of 14 residues. V was clipped by 0 bases and J by 1 base, with 7 bases between them. Per germline, CDR1 MGHRA and CDR2 YSYEKL.

The DNA for the CDR3 is TGTGCCAGCAGCGTAGAAGCGGGGGCCTACAATGAGCAGTTCTTC. This codes for CASSVEAGAYNEQFF. This sequence joins TRBV9 and TRBJ2-1; TRBD2 matches at 8 bases. This CDR3 has 15 amino acids. Germline V gene sequence: CDR1 SGDLS, CDR2 YYNGEE. V trimming: 0 bases; J trimming: 2 bases; junction bases outside the gene matches: 1.

The chain employs TRBV7-6 and TRBJ1-1; D remains ambiguous. CDR1 is SGHVS and CDR2 is FNYEAQ in the germline V gene. This CDR3 has 15 residues. Trimming stripped 0 bases from V and 4 bases from J, with 12 bases between. The CDR3 here is CASSLAPPGSTEAFF. The DNA for the CDR3 is TGTGCCAGCAGCTTAGCGCCCCCGGGGAGCACTGAAGCTTTCTTT. Full variable domain (outside the CDR3, taken from reference TRBV7-6 and TRBJ1-1): GAGVSQSPRYKVTKRGQDVALRCDPISGHVSLYWYRQALGQGPEFLTYFNYEAQQDKSGLPNDRFSAERPEGSISTLTIQRTEQRDSAMYRCASSLAPPGSTEAFFGQGTRLTVV.